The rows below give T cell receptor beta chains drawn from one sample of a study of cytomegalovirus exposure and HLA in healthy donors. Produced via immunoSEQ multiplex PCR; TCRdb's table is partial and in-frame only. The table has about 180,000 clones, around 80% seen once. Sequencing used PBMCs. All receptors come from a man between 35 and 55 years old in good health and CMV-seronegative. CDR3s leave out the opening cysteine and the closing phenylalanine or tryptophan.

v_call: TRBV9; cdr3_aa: ASSIVAGGVNEQF
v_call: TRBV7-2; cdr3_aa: ASSLSFQETQY
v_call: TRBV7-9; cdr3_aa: AGAGPYEQY
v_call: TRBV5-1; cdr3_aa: ALTGRAGAF
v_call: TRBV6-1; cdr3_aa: ASSEALGIQGTGNTIY
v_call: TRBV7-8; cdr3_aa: ANSLYASGRDYEQY
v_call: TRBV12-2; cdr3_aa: ASRLTGQGTYEQY
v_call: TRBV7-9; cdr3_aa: AGAGGTYEQY
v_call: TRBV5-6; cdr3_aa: ASSRRRGQSTGELF
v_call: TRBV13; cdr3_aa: ASSLLAQLNTEAF
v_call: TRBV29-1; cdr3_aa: SVGTGSTDTQY
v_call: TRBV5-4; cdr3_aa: ASSLDGLSYNEQF
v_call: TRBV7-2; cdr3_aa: ASRSGGFNEKLF
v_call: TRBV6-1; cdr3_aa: ASRDKTYT
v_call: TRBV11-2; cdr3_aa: ASSLNPLAGNSPLH
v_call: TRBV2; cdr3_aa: ASSEGQLQETQY
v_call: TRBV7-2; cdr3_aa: ASSWQGVMAPLH
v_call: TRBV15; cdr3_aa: ATSRGTSGVEQF
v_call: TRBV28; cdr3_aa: ASSPVGATDYSYT
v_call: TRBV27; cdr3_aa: ASSLTSGSSYEQY
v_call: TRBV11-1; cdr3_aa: ASSLVNRGRTEAF
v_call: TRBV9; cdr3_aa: ASSTSPGGTEAF
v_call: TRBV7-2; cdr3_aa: ASSTEVSGGRNEQF
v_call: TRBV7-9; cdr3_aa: ASSLRGRDSNEKLF
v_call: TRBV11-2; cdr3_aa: ASSFNRGRGEQF
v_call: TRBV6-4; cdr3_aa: ASRSGGRDTEAF
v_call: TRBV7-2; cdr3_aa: ASSWGFGGTGELF
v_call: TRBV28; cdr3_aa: ASSLWTGRGGNTEAF
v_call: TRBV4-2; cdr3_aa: ASSHGSNRGAAMAF
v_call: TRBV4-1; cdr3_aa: ASSLWGQGKQPQH
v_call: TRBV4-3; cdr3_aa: ASSQDWGEQPQH
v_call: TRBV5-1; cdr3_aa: ASRPQGSSDGYT
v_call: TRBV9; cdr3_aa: ASSVGHSGGAGELF
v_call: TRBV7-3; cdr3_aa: ASSPWEDNYGYT
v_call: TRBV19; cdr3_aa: ASSTRDSQLGISGANVLT
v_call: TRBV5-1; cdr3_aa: ASGLSSGRNTGELF
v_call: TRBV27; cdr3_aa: ASSFPEGGEKQY
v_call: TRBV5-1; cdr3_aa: ASSLVTSGGAWDTQY
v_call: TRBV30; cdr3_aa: AWSIGGENYGYT
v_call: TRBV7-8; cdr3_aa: ASSLLGSTEAF
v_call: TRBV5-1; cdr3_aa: ASSLGQVPSGNTIY
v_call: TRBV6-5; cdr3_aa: ASRDGQGNGYT
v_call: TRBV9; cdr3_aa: ASSADIRWETQY
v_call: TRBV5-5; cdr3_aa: ASRIGQGDQPQH
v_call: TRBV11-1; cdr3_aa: ASSLAGVGREQF
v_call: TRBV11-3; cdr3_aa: ASSSWRGSPQETQY
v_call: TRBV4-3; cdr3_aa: ASSQDLQAHT
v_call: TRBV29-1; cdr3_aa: SVRTGQETQY
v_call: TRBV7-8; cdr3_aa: ASDLAGDEQY
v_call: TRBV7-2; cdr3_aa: ASSLALAGLFSGANVLT
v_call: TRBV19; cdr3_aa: ASSLSDRPRRPNEKLF
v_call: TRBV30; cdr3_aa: AWTLNNQPQH
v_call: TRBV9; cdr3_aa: ASSVGRGLAGEAEQF
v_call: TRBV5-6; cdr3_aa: ASRLSGGPDTQY
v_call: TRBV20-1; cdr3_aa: SARPNNEQF
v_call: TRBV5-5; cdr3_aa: ASSQTGWDGYT
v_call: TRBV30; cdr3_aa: AWSVGLAGGYNEQF
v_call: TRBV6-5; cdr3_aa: ASSYLKGAGYGYT